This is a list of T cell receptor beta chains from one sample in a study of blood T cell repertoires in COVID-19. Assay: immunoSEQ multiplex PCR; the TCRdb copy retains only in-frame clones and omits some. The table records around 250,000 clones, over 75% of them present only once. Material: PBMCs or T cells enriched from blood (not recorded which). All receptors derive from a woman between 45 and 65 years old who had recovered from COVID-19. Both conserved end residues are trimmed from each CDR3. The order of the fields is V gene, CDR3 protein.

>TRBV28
ASRPGQSYEQY
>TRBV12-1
ASSFGDFPSHYLDTDTQY
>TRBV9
ASSVQVPGCEQY
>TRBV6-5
ASFLTGGYTEAF
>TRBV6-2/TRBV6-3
ASSDTGLEPQY
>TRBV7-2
ASSLQSPGAGSQPQH
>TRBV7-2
ASSSTWGLGEKLF
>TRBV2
ASSLDSSYEQY
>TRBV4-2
ASSQDPGLAGETQY
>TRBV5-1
ASSFARQESEAF
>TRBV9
ASSGASTGSGNTIY
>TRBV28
ASSLPRRRTSGRPNEQF
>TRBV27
ASSPMGQARRETQY
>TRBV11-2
ASSLDGLEMTMNTEAF
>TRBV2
ASSEAQYRGNYGYT
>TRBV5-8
ASSSQGTNTEAF
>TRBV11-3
ASSLGYRVGEQY
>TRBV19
ASSLTDDRPDTQY
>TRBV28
ASSIAALPGELF
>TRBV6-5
ASSYSYSGLAKTQY
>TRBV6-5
ATGDPGNTIY
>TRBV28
ASSLAGGSGYEQY
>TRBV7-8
ASSFRTGEGYEQY
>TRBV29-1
SVGTENNSPLH
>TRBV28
ASSLLRASGIFNEQF
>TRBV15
ATSREASSSEQY
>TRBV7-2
ASSPRTDNYGYT
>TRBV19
ASSIPTQGNIQY
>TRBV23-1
ASTPGGDIYGYT
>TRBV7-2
ASSLVAGGRDEQY
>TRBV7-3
ASSIRGQDTDTQY
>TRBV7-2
ASNKYQETQY
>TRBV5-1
ASSPGDSNQPQH
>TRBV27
ASSLREGNTEAF
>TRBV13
ASSARTAGNTIY
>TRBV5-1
ASSLSGLNTGELF
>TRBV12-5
ASADRVGNTIY
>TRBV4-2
ASSPGSGASGYSYEQY
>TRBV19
ASSPAGTYEQY
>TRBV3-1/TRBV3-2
ASSQDGTSGVYEQY
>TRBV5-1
ASSLGLAGGGETQY
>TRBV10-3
AIKGAGGSTDTQY
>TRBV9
ASSQNGQAFSPLH
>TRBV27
ASSSRIAGVETQY
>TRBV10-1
ASSGGHSNQPQH
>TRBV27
ASSMGLSHEQF